The 7 T cell receptor beta chains reported below all come from one sample, sequenced in a study of OX40 agonist ivuxolimab in advanced cancers. Libraries came from the immunoSEQ multiplex PCR assay. The immuneACCESS repertoire file appears here via TCRdb, limited to in-frame rearrangements. These files lack a portion of the clones; in checked studies, under half of the deficit traces to unresolved V genes, and the cause of the others is not known. This sample gives more than 45,000 clones in total; 82% of them show up just once. Almost 1.5% of the sample is taken by the ten largest. Sequenced here: CD4+ or CD8+ T cells sorted from blood, sampled in a trial of the OX40 agonist ivuxolimab. Every receptor here comes from an adult with an advanced solid tumor such as melanoma, head and neck, liver or kidney cancer.

This chain uses TRBV21-1 with TRBJ2-1. TRBV21-1 is a listed pseudogene. The CDR3 length is 16 residues. This chain's CDR3 is CASSKLRIIPYNEQFF. The CDR3 nucleotides are TGTGCCAGCAGCAAACTACGGATAATTCCTTACAATGAGCAGTTCTTC.

The table lists this clone with a count of one. This chain connects TRBV28 to TRBJ2-7, with a weak D call TRBD2 (5 bases). The CDR3 covers 13 residues. The V and J ends lost 3 bases and 2 bases respectively, with 8 bases between them. From germline, CDR1 is MDHEN and CDR2 SYDVKM. CDR3: CASSLIGTYEQYF. The CDR3 region has the DNA TGTGCCAGCAGTTTGATCGGGACCTACGAGCAGTACTTC.

The chain joins TRBV10-1 to TRBJ2-1; TRBD2 aligns across 9 bases. The germline CDR1 and CDR2 sequences are WNHNN and SYGVQD (reference sequence). After removal of 6 bases from V and 7 bases from J, the junction contained 7 bases not matched to a gene. The CDR3 length is 14 residues. The CDR3 sequence: CASSKAGGSNEQFF. The CDR3 DNA is TGCGCCAGCAGCAAAGCGGGAGGTTCTAATGAGCAGTTCTTC.

V is TRBV5-1 and J is TRBJ2-5, with 9 bases lining up with TRBD2. The V segment lost 5 bases and the J segment 5 bases; nucleotides outside the gene matches: 4. The CDR3 extends over 13 amino acids. Germline V gene data show CDR1 as SGHRS and CDR2 as YFSETQ. The CDR3 sequence is CASSSGSPETQYF. The CDR3 nucleotides read TGCGCCAGCAGTAGCGGGAGTCCGGAGACCCAGTACTTC. Complete variable domain (other parts from reference TRBV5-1 and TRBJ2-5): KAGVTQTPRYLIKTRGQQVTLSCSPISGHRSVSWYQQTPGQGLQFLFEYFSETQRNKGNFPGRFSGRQFSNSRSEMNVSTLELGDSALYLCASSSGSPETQYFGPGTRLLVL.

The chain has TRBV11-3 and TRBJ2-1; D tentatively reads TRBD1 or TRBD2 (6 bases each). The V end lost 7 bases, the J end lost 8 bases, and 21 bases lay between the germline ends. The CDR3 consists of 15 residues. Per germline, CDR1 SGHNT and CDR2 YENEEA. The CDR3 nucleotides read TGTGCCAGCACCCTTCAGGGGAGGTGGAGAGATGAGCAGTTCTTC. Its translation: CASTLQGRWRDEQFF.

A few counts support this clone. This chain links TRBV4-2 with TRBJ2-2; 7 positions agree with TRBD2. Germline-derived CDR1 and CDR2 are LGHNA and YNFKEQ. The CDR3 extends over 21 amino acids. J gave up 5 bases and V 0 bases, and 21 bases lay outside the gene matches. The CDR3 sequence is CASSQEVGIAGSPAGTGELFF. The CDR3 DNA reads TGTGCCAGCAGCCAAGAGGTGGGGATAGCGGGCTCCCCAGCCGGAACCGGGGAGCTGTTTTTT.

This clone was counted only a few times. The V gene is TRBV5-6, the J gene TRBJ2-3; TRBD2 aligns across 8 bases. The germline CDR1 and CDR2 sequences are SGHDT and YYEEEE. The CDR3 extends over 15 amino acids. The V segment lost 4 bases and the J segment 0 bases; nucleotides outside the gene matches: 4. The CDR3 loop reads CASSITGGSTDTQYF. The CDR3 nucleotides are TGTGCCAGCAGCATAACGGGGGGGAGCACAGATACGCAGTATTTT.